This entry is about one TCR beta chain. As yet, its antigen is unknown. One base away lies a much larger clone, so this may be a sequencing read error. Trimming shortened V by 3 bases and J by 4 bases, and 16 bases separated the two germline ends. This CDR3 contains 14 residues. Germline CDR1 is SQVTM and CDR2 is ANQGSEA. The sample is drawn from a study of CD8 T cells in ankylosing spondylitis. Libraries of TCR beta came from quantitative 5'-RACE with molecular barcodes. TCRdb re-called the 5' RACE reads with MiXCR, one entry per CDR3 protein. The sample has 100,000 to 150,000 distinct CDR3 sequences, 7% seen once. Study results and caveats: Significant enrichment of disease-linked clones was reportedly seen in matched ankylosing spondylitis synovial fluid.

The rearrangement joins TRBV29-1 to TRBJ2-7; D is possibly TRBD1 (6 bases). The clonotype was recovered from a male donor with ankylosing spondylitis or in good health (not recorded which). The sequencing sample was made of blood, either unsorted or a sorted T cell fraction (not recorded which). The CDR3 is CSVEARDTYYEQYF. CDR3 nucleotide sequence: TGCAGCGTTGAGGCACGGGACACATATTACGAGCAGTACTTC.